These T cell receptor beta chains were read from a single sample in a study of T-cell memory formation after mild COVID-19. In TCRdb, the 5' RACE reads were re-called with MiXCR into one record per CDR3 protein. The table has 300,000 to 400,000 distinct CDR3 sequences, roughly an eighth seen once. Material for sequencing was PBMCs or a T cell subset sorted from them (not recorded which). These receptors originate from a man aged 18 to 30 who had mild COVID-19 (a few samples of this study predate the infection). Cell type and time point are not known. Each CDR3 is given with its conserved first and last residue. D genes are given only for firm matches. Some rows have no size entry. The others give once, few or many, or a class for an expanded clone.

len,abundance,d_gene,j_gene,v_gene,CDR3aa,CDR3nt
11,many,.,TRBJ2-7,TRBV5-1,CASSFTDEQYF,TGCGCCAGCAGCTTCACTGACGAGCAGTACTTC
12,.,TRBD1,TRBJ2-3,TRBV18,CASSSGTGEVYF,TGTGCCAGCTCATCCGGGACAGGGGAAGTGTATTTT
15,.,.,TRBJ2-3,TRBV5-8,CASSLPPGPGDTQYF,TGTGCCAGCAGCCTTCCCCCGGGGCCGGGGGATACGCAGTATTTT
13,.,.,TRBJ1-1,TRBV12-3/TRBV12-4,CASSPWSDGKAFF,TGTGCCAGCAGTCCGTGGTCGGACGGGAAAGCTTTCTTT
18,.,TRBD2,TRBJ2-5,TRBV7-2,CASSSSSGVAGGHETQYF,TGTGCCAGCAGCTCCTCCTCGGGAGTAGCGGGGGGGCACGAGACCCAGTACTTC
13,few,.,TRBJ1-3,TRBV4-1,CASSGPARNTIYF,TGCGCCAGCAGCGGACCGGCGAGAAACACCATATATTTT
15,.,TRBD2,TRBJ2-1,TRBV15,CATSKGGGSYNEQFF,TGTGCCACCAGCAAAGGCGGGGGCTCCTACAATGAGCAGTTCTTC
13,few,.,TRBJ2-7,TRBV12-3/TRBV12-4,CASNPTGVYEQYF,TGTGCCAGCAATCCGACAGGAGTATACGAGCAGTACTTC
18,.,.,TRBJ2-1,TRBV4-3,CASSQRDQGGGPSVEQFF,TGCGCCAGCAGCCAACGCGACCAGGGGGGGGGCCCGTCGGTTGAGCAGTTCTTC
11,.,.,TRBJ1-2,TRBV2,CASEINYGYTF,TGTGCCAGCGAGATAAACTATGGCTACACCTTC
16,.,.,TRBJ1-5,TRBV7-2,CASSLGAGGADQPQHF,TGTGCCAGCAGCTTAGGTGCGGGGGGCGCGGATCAGCCCCAGCATTTT
16,.,.,TRBJ2-6,TRBV7-2,CASSSAGEPGANVLTF,TGTGCCAGCAGCTCAGCAGGGGAACCTGGGGCCAACGTCCTGACTTTC
14,.,.,TRBJ1-1,TRBV4-2,CASSQVREETEAFF,TGTGCCAGCAGCCAAGTTAGGGAGGAAACTGAAGCTTTCTTT
16,.,TRBD1,TRBJ1-5,TRBV5-4,CASSLGGDRGDQPQHF,TGTGCCAGCAGCTTAGGCGGGGACAGGGGTGACCAGCCCCAGCATTTT
14,.,TRBD1,TRBJ2-3,TRBV5-1,CASSLGQPGDTQYF,TGCGCCAGCAGCCTGGGACAGCCGGGAGATACGCAGTATTTT
14,once,TRBD2,TRBJ2-1,TRBV20-1,CSAPSGRVPNEQFF,TGCAGTGCTCCTAGCGGGAGGGTCCCTAATGAGCAGTTCTTC
15,.,TRBD2,TRBJ2-3,TRBV6-4,CASSEGLAGVGTQYF,TGTGCCAGCAGTGAAGGACTAGCGGGGGTTGGGACGCAGTATTTT
14,.,.,TRBJ1-1,TRBV7-9,CASSLANRHTEAFF,TGTGCCAGCAGCTTAGCGAACAGACACACTGAAGCTTTCTTT
13,few,.,TRBJ2-1,TRBV7-9,CASSLAGTHEQFF,TGTGCCAGCAGCTTAGCCGGGACGCATGAGCAGTTCTTC
15,few,.,TRBJ1-2,TRBV20-1,CSARKTDGPNYGYTF,TGCAGTGCTAGAAAAACGGACGGACCTAACTATGGCTACACCTTC
15,few,.,TRBJ2-5,TRBV28,CASSAGQTVQETQYF,TGTGCCAGCAGTGCGGGACAGACAGTTCAAGAGACCCAGTACTTC
15,few,.,TRBJ2-1,TRBV7-3,CASSFISGGPSEQFF,TGTGCCAGCAGCTTCATTTCGGGGGGCCCCTCGGAGCAGTTCTTC
14,few,.,TRBJ1-1,TRBV6-5,CASRFDGGNTEAFF,TGTGCCAGCAGATTCGACGGGGGGAACACTGAAGCTTTCTTT
13,.,.,TRBJ1-1,TRBV5-5,CASSIDLYTEAFF,TGTGCCAGCAGCATTGATTTGTACACTGAAGCTTTCTTT
13,.,.,TRBJ2-5,TRBV19,CASSIQGWETQYF,TGTGCCAGTAGTATTCAGGGCTGGGAGACCCAGTACTTC
15,.,.,TRBJ1-1,TRBV20-1,CSASPWTAGYTEAFF,TGCAGTGCTAGTCCCTGGACAGCGGGGTACACTGAAGCTTTCTTT
15,.,TRBD1,TRBJ1-2,TRBV7-2,CASSLGLDRGGGYTF,TGTGCCAGCAGCTTAGGCCTGGACAGGGGTGGCGGCTACACCTTC
14,.,.,TRBJ1-2,TRBV5-1,CASSYPDSFYGYTF,TGCGCCAGCAGCTACCCCGACAGTTTCTATGGCTACACCTTC
13,few,.,TRBJ2-5,TRBV9,CASSVELEETQYF,TGTGCCAGCAGCGTAGAATTGGAAGAGACCCAGTACTTC
16,.,.,TRBJ2-1,TRBV4-2,CASSQDPQGRGNEQFF,TGTGCCAGCAGCCAAGACCCCCAGGGCCGGGGCAATGAGCAGTTCTTC
19,few,TRBD2,TRBJ2-1,TRBV7-3,CASSRRTSGAVSSYNEQFF,TGTGCCAGCAGCAGACGGACTAGCGGGGCCGTTAGCTCCTACAATGAGCAGTTCTTC
11,many,.,TRBJ2-5,TRBV7-9,CASSIQETQYF,TGTGCCAGCAGCATCCAAGAGACCCAGTACTTC
13,few,.,TRBJ1-2,TRBV27,CASSLFPEGGYTF,TGTGCCAGCAGTTTATTCCCCGAGGGGGGCTACACCTTC
13,few,.,TRBJ2-5,TRBV10-1,CASSESLSGAQYF,TGCGCCAGCAGTGAGTCTCTCTCCGGGGCCCAGTACTTC
16,few,TRBD2,TRBJ2-7,TRBV11-2,CASSLVELAGGYEQYF,TGTGCCAGCAGCTTAGTGGAACTAGCGGGGGGTTACGAGCAGTACTTC
13,.,.,TRBJ1-4,TRBV20-1,CSAPWGANEKLFF,TGCAGTGCTCCTTGGGGGGCTAATGAAAAACTGTTTTTT
15,few,.,TRBJ2-4,TRBV19,CASSHTWEAYNIQYF,TGTGCCAGTAGCCACACATGGGAGGCTTACAACATTCAGTACTTC
14,.,.,TRBJ2-2,TRBV11-3,CASSSTGLSGELFF,TGTGCCAGCAGCTCCACAGGTCTCTCCGGGGAGCTGTTTTTT
14,.,TRBD2,TRBJ2-1,TRBV5-5,CASSYLAGSNEQFF,TGTGCCAGCAGCTATTTAGCGGGATCCAATGAGCAGTTCTTC
14,.,.,TRBJ1-6,TRBV2,CASGYRDGNSPLHF,TGTGCCAGCGGTTACCGGGACGGGAATTCACCCCTCCACTTT
13,many,TRBD1,TRBJ2-7,TRBV5-1,CASSKDRVYEQYF,TGCGCCAGCAGCAAGGACAGGGTCTACGAGCAGTACTTC
16,few,.,TRBJ1-1,TRBV6-5,CASSFRGGISDTEAFF,TGTGCCAGCAGTTTTCGCGGGGGAATTTCGGACACTGAAGCTTTCTTT
17,few,.,TRBJ1-1,TRBV5-1,CASSFWEPIHPTKEAFF,TGCGCCAGCAGCTTTTGGGAGCCCATACACCCCACCAAGGAAGCTTTCTTT
12,few,TRBD1,TRBJ1-1,TRBV7-9,CASSFDRAEAFF,TGTGCCAGCAGCTTCGACAGGGCCGAAGCTTTCTTT
16,.,.,TRBJ2-1,TRBV6-5,CASSALGTVAYNEQFF,TGTGCCAGCAGTGCCCTGGGGACTGTGGCCTACAATGAGCAGTTCTTC
15,few,TRBD1,TRBJ1-1,TRBV6-4,CASRGQGAMGTEAFF,TGTGCCAGCAGGGGACAGGGGGCTATGGGCACTGAAGCTTTCTTT
14,many,TRBD1,TRBJ2-7,TRBV4-1,CASSSRDSSYEQYF,TGCGCCAGCAGCTCCCGGGACAGCTCCTACGAGCAGTACTTC
13,few,TRBD1,TRBJ2-7,TRBV6-5,CASKGQSVYEQYF,TGTGCCAGCAAGGGACAGTCCGTCTACGAGCAGTACTTC
15,few,.,TRBJ1-4,TRBV12-3/TRBV12-4,CASRNYREGSEKLFF,TGTGCCAGCAGAAACTACAGGGAAGGTTCAGAAAAACTGTTTTTT
15,.,.,TRBJ1-1,TRBV6-4,CASSDYDILSTEAFF,TGTGCCAGCAGTGATTATGACATTCTCTCAACTGAAGCTTTCTTT
13,.,.,TRBJ1-2,TRBV6-5,CASSSGGRDGYTF,TGTGCCAGCAGCTCTGGAGGGAGGGATGGCTACACCTTC
15,few,.,TRBJ2-2,TRBV18,CASSPGRKNTGELFF,TGTGCCAGCTCACCTGGACGGAAGAACACCGGGGAGCTGTTTTTT
14,once,.,TRBJ2-1,TRBV11-3,CASSPHPMEGEQFF,TGTGCCAGCAGCCCCCACCCGATGGAAGGGGAGCAGTTCTTC
15,many,.,TRBJ2-1,TRBV7-3,CASSPGRGRTNEQFF,TGTGCCAGCAGCCCGGGGCGCGGCCGAACCAATGAGCAGTTCTTC
15,few,TRBD1,TRBJ2-7,TRBV6-5,CASSPTGTGPYEQYF,TGTGCCAGCAGTCCCACCGGGACAGGGCCCTACGAGCAGTACTTC